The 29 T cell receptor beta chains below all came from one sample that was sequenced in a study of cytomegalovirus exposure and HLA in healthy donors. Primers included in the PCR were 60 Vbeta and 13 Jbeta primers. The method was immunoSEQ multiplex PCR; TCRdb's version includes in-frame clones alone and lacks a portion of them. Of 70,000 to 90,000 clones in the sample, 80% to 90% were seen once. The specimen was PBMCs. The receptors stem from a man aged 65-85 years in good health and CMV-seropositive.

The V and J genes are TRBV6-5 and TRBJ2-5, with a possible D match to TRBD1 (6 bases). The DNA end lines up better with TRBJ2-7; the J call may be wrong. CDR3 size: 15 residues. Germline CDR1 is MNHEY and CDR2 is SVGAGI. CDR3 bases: TGTGCCAGCAGGTCATCCGGGACAAGGAATTACGAGCAGTACTTC. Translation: CASRSSGTRNYEQYF.

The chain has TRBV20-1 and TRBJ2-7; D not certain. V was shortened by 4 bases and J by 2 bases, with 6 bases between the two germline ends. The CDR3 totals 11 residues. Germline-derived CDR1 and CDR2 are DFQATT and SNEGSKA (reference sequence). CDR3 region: CSATPAYEQYF. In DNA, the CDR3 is TGCAGTGCTACCCCGGCCTACGAGCAGTACTTC.

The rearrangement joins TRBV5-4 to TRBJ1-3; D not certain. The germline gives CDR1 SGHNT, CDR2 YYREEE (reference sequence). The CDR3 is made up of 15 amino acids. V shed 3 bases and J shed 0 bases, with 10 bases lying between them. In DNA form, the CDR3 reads TGTGCCAGCAGCTATTACAGTAGCTCTGGAAACACCATATATTTT. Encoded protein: CASSYYSSSGNTIYF. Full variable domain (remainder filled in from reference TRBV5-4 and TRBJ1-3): ETGVTQSPTHLIKTRGQQVTLRCSSQSGHNTVSWYQQALGQGPQFIFQYYREEENGRGNFPPRFSGLQFPNYSSELNVNALELDDSALYLCASSYYSSSGNTIYFGEGSWLTVV.

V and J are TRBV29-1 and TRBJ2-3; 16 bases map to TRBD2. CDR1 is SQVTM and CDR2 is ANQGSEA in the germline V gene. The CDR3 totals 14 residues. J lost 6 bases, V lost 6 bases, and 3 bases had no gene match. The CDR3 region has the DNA TGCAGCGTGACGGGACTAGCGGGAGGGGATACGCAGTATTTT. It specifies CSVTGLAGGDTQYF.

The CDR3 here is CASSLEGRHHGDEQFF. CDR3 bases: TGTGCCAGCAGCTTGGAAGGCAGGCACCACGGGGATGAGCAGTTCTTC. This chain uses TRBV5-4 with TRBJ2-1; a possible D gene is TRBD2 (5 bases). Trimming shortened V by 0 bases and J by 8 bases, and 18 bases separated the two germline ends. Germline V gene lookup returns CDR1 SGHNT and CDR2 YYREEE (reference sequence). The CDR3 has 16 amino acids.

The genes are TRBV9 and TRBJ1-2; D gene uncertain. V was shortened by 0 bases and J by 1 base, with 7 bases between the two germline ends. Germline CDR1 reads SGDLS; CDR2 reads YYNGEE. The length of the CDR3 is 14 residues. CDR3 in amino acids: CASSVASSNYGYTF. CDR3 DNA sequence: TGTGCCAGCAGCGTAGCTAGCAGTAACTATGGCTACACCTTC. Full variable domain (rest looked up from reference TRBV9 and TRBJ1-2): DSGVTQTPKHLITATGQRVTLRCSPRSGDLSVYWYQQSLDQGLQFLIQYYNGEERAKGNILERFSAQQFPDLHSELNLSSLELGDSALYFCASSVASSNYGYTFGSGTRLTVV.

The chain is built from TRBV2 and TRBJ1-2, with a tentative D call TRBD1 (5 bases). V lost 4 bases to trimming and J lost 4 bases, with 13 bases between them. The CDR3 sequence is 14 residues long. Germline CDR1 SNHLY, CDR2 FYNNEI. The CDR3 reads CASSGRTTGYGYTF. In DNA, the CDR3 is TGTGCCAGCAGTGGTAGGACAACGGGCTATGGCTACACCTTC.

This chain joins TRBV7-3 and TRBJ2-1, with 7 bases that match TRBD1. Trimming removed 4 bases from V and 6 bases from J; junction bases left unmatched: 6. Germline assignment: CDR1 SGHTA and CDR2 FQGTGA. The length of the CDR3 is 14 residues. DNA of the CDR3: TGTGCCAGCAGCTACAGGGGAGAGGGCAATGAGCAGTTCTTC. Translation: CASSYRGEGNEQFF.

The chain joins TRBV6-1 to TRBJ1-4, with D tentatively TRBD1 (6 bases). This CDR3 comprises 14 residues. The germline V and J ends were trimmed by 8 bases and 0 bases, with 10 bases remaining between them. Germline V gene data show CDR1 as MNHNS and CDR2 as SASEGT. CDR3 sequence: CASLAGATNEKLFF. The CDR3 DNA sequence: TGTGCCAGCTTGGCAGGGGCAACTAATGAAAAACTGTTTTTT.

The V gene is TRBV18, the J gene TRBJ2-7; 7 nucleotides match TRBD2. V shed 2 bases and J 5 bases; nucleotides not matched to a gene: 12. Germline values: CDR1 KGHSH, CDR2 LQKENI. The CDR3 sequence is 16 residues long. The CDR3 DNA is TGTGCCAGCTCACCAGTAGCGGGCACCTCCGGGAACGAGCAGTACTTC. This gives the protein CASSPVAGTSGNEQYF.

CDR3 in DNA: TGCGCCAGCAAATTGGCGGCAACACCTTTGAACACCGGGGAGCTGTTTTTT. It translates to CASKLAATPLNTGELFF. The rearrangement uses TRBV4-1 and TRBJ2-2; D remains ambiguous. Germline V gives CDR1 MGHRA, CDR2 YSYEKL. The CDR3 is 17 amino acids. Deletions cut 7 bases from V and 1 base from J, with 19 bases between.

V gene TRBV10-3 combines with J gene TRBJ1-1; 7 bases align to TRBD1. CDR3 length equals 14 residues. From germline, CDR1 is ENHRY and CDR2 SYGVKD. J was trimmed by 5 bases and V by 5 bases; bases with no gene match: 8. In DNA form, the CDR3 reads TGTGCCATCAGTTACGAGGGGGCGAGGACTGAAGCTTTCTTT. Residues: CAISYEGARTEAFF.

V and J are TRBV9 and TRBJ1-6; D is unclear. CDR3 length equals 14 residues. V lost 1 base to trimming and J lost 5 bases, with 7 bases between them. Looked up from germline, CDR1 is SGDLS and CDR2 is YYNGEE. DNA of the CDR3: TGTGCCAGCAGCGTAAATCCGGATAATTCACCCCTCCACTTT. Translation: CASSVNPDNSPLHF.

CDR3 sequence (DNA): TGCGCCAGCAGCCCCCGGGTAGCGGGGGGGCTTGAGACCCAGTACTTC. Its protein is CASSPRVAGGLETQYF. The rearrangement uses TRBV5-1 and TRBJ2-5, with 11 bases lining up with TRBD2. The CDR3 totals 16 residues. Looked up from germline, CDR1 is SGHRS and CDR2 is YFSETQ. The trim removed 4 bases at V and 5 bases at J, leaving 10 bases unmatched.

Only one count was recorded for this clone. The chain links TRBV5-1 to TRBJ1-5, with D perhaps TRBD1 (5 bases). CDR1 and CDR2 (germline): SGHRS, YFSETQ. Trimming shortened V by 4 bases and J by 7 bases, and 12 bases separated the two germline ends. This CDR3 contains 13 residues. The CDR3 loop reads CASSPRVGQPQHF. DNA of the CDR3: TGCGCCAGCAGCCCCAGGGTCGGCCAGCCCCAGCATTTT.

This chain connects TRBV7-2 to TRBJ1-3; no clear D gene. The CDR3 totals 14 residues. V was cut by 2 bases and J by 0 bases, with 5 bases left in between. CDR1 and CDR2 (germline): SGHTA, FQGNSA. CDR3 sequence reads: CASSLPVSGNTIYF. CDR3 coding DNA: TGTGCCAGCAGCTTACCAGTCTCTGGAAACACCATATATTTT.

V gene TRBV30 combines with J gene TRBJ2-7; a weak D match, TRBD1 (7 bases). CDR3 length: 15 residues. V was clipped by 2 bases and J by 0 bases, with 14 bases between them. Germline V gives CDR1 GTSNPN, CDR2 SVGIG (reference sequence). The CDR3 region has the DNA TGTGCCTGGAGTACAGGGGAGGTTTTCTCCTACGAGCAGTACTTC. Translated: CAWSTGEVFSYEQYF.

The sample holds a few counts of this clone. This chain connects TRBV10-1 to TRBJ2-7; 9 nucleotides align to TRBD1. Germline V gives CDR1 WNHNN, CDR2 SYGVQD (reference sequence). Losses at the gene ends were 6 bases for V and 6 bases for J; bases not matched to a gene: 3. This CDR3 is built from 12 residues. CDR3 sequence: CASRGQGGEQYF. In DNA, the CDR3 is TGCGCCAGCAGGGGACAGGGCGGCGAGCAGTACTTC.

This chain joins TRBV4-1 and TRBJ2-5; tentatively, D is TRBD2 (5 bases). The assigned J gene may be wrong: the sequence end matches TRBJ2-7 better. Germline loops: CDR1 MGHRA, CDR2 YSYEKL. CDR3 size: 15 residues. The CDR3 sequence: CASSQEEAANYEQYF. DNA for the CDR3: TGCGCCAGCAGCCAAGAGGAGGCAGCCAACTACGAGCAGTACTTC.

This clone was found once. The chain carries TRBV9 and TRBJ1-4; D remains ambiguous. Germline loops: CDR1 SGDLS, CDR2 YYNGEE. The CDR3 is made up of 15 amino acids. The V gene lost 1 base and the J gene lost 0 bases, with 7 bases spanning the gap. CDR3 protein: CASSVHSATNEKLFF. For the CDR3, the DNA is TGTGCCAGCAGCGTACACAGTGCAACTAATGAAAAACTGTTTTTT.

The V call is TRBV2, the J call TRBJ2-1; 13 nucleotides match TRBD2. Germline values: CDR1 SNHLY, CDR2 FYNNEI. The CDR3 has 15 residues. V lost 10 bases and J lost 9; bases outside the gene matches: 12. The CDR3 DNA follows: TGTGCCACCACCGATAAACTAGCGGGAGGGGGTGAGCAGTTCTTC. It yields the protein CATTDKLAGGGEQFF.

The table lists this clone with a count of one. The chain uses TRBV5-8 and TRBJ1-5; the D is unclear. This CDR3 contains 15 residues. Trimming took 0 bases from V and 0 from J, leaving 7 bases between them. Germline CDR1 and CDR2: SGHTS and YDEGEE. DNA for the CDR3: TGTGCCAGCAGCTTGGGGCAGTATAGCAATCAGCCCCAGCATTTT. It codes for CASSLGQYSNQPQHF.

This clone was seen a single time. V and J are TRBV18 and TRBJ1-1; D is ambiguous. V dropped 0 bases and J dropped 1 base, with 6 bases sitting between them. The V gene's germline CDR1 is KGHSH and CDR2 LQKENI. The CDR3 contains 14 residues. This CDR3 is CASSPPSQNTEAFF. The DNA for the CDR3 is TGTGCCAGCTCACCACCGTCCCAGAACACTGAAGCTTTCTTT.

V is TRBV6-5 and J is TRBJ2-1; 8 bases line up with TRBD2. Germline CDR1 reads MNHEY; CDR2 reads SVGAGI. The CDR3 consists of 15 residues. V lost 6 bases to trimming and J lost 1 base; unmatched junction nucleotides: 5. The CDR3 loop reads CASRLVAGSYNEQFF. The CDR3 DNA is TGTGCCAGCAGATTAGTAGCGGGGTCCTACAATGAGCAGTTCTTC.

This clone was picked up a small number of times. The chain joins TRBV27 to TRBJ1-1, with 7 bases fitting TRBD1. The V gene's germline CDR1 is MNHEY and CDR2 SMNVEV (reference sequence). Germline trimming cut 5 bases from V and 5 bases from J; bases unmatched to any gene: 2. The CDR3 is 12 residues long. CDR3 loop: CASSTRGTEAFF. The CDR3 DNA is TGTGCCAGCAGTACCAGGGGGACTGAAGCTTTCTTT.

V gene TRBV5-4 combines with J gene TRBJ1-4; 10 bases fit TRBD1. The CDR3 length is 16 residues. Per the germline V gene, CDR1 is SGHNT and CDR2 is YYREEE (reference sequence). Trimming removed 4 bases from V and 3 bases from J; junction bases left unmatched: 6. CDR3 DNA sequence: TGTGCCAGCAGCCCGGGACAGGGGCCTCCTAATGAAAAACTGTTTTTT. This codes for CASSPGQGPPNEKLFF. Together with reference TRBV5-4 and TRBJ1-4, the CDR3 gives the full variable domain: ETGVTQSPTHLIKTRGQQVTLRCSSQSGHNTVSWYQQALGQGPQFIFQYYREEENGRGNFPPRFSGLQFPNYSSELNVNALELDDSALYLCASSPGQGPPNEKLFFGSGTQLSVL.

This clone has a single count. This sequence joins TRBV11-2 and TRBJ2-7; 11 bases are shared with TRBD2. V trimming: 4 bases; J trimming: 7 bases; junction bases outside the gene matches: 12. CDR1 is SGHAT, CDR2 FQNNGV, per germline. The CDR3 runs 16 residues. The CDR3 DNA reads TGTGCCAGCAGCTCTCGGAGGCTAGCGGGAGGAGGAGAGCAGTACTTC. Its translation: CASSSRRLAGGGEQYF.

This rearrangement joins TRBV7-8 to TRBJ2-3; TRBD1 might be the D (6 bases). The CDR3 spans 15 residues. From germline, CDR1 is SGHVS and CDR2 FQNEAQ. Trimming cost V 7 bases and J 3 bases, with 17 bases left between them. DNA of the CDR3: TGTGCCAGCACCCTGGGGGCGGGTCATACAGATACGCAGTATTTT. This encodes CASTLGAGHTDTQYF.

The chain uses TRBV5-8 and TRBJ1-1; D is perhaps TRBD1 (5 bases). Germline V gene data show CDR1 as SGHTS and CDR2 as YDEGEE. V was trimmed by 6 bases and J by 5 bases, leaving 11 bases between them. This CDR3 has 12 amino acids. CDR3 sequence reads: CASTRQGTEAFF. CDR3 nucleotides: TGTGCCAGCACCAGGCAGGGAACTGAAGCTTTCTTT.